This T cell receptor (beta chain) was retrieved from a study of identical twins. The study's findings and limits: Clonotypes of the beta chain that were abundant in cord blood carried fewer insertions (memory repertoires showed none).

Turning to this clonotype: Its antigen is currently unknown.

The CDR3 is 12 residues long. V lost 7 bases to trimming and J lost 7 bases, with 11 bases between them. Per the germline V gene, CDR1 is ENHRY and CDR2 is SYGVKD. TCRdb re-called the 5' RACE reads with MiXCR, one entry per CDR3 protein. The sample shows fewer than 550,000 distinct CDR3 sequences, roughly 15% of them seen only once. These same records also appear under a second study, on yellow fever vaccine responses in identical twins.

The sequence was obtained from a young woman in good health. The chain employs TRBV10-3 and TRBJ2-1; D not certain. The sequenced sample consisted of CD4+ T cells sorted from blood. CDR3 coding DNA: TGTGCCATCAAAGGAAACGAGAATGAGCAGTTCTTC. Protein product: CAIKGNENEQFF.